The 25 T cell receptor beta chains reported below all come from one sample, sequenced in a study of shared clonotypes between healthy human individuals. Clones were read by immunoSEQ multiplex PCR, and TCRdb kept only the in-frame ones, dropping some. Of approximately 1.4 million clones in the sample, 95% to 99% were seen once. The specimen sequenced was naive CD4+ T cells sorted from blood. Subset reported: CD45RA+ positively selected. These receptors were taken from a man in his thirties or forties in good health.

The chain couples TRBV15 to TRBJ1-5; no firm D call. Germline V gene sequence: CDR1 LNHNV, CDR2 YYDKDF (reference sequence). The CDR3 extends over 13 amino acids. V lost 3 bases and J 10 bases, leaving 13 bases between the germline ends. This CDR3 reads CATSRSSHEPQHF. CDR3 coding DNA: TGTGCCACCAGCAGGTCCTCCCATGAACCCCAGCATTTT.

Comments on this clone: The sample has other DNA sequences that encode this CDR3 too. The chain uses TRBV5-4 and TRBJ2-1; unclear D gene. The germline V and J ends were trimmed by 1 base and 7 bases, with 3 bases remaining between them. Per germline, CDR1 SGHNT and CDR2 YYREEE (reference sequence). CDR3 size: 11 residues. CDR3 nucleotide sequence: TGTGCCAGCAGCTTGAATAATGAGCAGTTCTTC. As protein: CASSLNNEQFF.

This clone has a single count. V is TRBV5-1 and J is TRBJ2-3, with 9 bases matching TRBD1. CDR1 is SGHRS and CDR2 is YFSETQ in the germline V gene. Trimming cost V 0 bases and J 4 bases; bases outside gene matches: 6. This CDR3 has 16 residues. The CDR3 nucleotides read TGCGCCAGCAGCTTGGCCCGGACAGGGGAAGCAGATACGCAGTATTTT. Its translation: CASSLARTGEADTQYF.

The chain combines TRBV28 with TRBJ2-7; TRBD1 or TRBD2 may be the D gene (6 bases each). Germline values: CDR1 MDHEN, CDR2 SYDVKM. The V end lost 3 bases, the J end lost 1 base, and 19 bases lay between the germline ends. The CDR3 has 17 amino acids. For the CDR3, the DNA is TGTGCCAGCAGTTTGCTGGTGGGGGGCGCGGGGTCCTACGAGCAGTACTTC. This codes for CASSLLVGGAGSYEQYF. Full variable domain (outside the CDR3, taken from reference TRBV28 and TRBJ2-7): DVKVTQSSRYLVKRTGEKVFLECVQDMDHENMFWYRQDPGLGLRLIYFSYDVKMKEKGDIPEGYSVSREKKERFSLILESASTNQTSMYLCASSLLVGGAGSYEQYFGPGTRLTVT.

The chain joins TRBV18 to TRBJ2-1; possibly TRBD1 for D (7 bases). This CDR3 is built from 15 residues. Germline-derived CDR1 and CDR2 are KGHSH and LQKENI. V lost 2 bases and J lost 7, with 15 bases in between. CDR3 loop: CASSPGQGGGNEQFF. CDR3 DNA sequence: TGTGCCAGCTCACCAGGCCAGGGGGGAGGAAATGAGCAGTTCTTC.

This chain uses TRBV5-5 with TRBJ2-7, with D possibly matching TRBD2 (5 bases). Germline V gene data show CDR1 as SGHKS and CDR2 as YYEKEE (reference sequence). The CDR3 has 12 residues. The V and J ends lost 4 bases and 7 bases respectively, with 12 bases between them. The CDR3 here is CASSHRTSEQYF. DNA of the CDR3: TGTGCCAGCAGCCATCGGACTTCAGAGCAGTACTTC.

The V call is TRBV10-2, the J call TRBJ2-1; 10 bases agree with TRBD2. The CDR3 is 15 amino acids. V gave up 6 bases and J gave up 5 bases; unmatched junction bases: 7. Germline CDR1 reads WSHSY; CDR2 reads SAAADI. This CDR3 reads CASRTRAGGNNEQFF. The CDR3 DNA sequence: TGCGCCAGCAGAACTCGAGCGGGAGGGAACAATGAGCAGTTCTTC.

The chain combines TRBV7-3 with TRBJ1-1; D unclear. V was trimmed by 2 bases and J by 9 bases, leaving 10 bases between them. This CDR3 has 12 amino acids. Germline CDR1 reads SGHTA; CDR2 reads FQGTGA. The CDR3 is CASSLGEQQAFF. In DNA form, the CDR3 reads TGTGCCAGCAGCTTAGGAGAGCAGCAAGCTTTCTTT.

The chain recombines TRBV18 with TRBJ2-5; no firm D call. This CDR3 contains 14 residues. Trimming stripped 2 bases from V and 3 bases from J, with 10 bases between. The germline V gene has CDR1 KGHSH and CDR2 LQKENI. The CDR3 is CASSPGSLKETQYF. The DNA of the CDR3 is TGTGCCAGCTCACCAGGGTCTCTGAAAGAGACCCAGTACTTC. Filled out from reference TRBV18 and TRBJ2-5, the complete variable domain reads NAGVMQNPRHLVRRRGQEARLRCSPMKGHSHVYWYRQLPEEGLKFMVYLQKENIIDESGMPKERFSAEFPKEGPSILRIQQVVRGDSAAYFCASSPGSLKETQYFGPGTRLLVL.

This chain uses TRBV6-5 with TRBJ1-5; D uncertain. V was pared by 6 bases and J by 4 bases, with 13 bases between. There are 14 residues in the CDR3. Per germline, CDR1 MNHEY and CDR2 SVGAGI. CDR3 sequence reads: CASSQRSQNQPQHF. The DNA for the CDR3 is TGTGCCAGCAGCCAGAGGAGTCAAAATCAGCCCCAGCATTTT.

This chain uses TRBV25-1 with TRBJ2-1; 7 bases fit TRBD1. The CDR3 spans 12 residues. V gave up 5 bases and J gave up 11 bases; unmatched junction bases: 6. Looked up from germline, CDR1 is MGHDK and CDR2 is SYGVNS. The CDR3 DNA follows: TGTGCCAGCAGTTCCCCGGGACAGAAGCAGTTCTTC. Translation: CASSSPGQKQFF.

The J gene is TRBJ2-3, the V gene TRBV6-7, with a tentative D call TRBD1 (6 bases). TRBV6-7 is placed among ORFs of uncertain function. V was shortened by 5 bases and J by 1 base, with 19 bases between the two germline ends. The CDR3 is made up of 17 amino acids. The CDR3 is CASSLPTGTMGTDTQYF. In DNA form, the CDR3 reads TGTGCCAGCAGTCTCCCAACAGGGACCATGGGCACAGATACGCAGTATTTT.

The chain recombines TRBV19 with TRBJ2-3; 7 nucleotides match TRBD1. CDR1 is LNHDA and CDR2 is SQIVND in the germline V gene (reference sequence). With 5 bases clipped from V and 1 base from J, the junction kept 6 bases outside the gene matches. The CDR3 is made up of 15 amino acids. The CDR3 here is CASSLTGTGTDTQYF. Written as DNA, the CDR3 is TGTGCCAGTAGTTTAACCGGGACAGGCACAGATACGCAGTATTTT.

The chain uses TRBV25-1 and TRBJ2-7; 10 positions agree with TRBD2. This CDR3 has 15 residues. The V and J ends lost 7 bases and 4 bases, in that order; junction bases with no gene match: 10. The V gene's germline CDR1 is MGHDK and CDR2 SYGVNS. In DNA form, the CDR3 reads TGTGCCAGCAACGCATACCGACTAGCGGGTTACGAGCAGTACTTC. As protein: CASNAYRLAGYEQYF.

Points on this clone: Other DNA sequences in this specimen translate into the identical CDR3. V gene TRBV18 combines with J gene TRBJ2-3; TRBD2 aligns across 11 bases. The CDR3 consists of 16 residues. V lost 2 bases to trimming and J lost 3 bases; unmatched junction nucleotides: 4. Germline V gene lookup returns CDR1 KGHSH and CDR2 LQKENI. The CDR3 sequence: CASSPLAGGPTDTQYF. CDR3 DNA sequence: TGTGCCAGCTCACCATTAGCGGGAGGGCCGACAGATACGCAGTATTTT. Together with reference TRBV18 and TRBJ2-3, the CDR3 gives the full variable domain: NAGVMQNPRHLVRRRGQEARLRCSPMKGHSHVYWYRQLPEEGLKFMVYLQKENIIDESGMPKERFSAEFPKEGPSILRIQQVVRGDSAAYFCASSPLAGGPTDTQYFGPGTRLTVL.

CDR3 DNA sequence: TGTGCCAGCAGTTTACTCACAATAAGCACAGATACGCAGTATTTT. The encoded protein is CASSLLTISTDTQYF. The chain combines TRBV27 with TRBJ2-3; no definite D call. In germline, CDR1 is MNHEY, CDR2 SMNVEV (reference sequence). V was shortened by 2 bases and J by 0 bases, with 9 bases between the two germline ends. The CDR3 extends over 15 amino acids.

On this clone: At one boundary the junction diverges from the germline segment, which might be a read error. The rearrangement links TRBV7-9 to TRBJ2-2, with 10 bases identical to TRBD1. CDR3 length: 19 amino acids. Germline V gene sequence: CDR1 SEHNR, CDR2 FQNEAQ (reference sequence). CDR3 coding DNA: TGTGCCAGCAGCTTAGCAGCTTTGGGGGGACAGGGGAACGCCGGGGAGCTGTTTTTT. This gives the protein CASSLAALGGQGNAGELFF.

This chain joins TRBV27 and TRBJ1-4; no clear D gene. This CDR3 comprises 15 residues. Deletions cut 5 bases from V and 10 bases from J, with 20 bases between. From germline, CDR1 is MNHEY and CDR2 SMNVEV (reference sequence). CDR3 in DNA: TGTGCCAGCAGTATCTCCTATTCGACCCGGGGAAAACTGTTTTTT. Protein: CASSISYSTRGKLFF.

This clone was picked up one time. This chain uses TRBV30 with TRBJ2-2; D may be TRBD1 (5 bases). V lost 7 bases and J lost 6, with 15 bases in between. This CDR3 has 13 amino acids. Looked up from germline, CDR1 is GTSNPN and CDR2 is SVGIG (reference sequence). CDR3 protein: CASQIRGPGELFF. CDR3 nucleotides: TGTGCCTCCCAAATAAGGGGCCCCGGGGAGCTGTTTTTT.

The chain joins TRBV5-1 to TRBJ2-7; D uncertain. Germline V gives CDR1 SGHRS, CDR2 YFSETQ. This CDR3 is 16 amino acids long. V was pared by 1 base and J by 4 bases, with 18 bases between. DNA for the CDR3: TGCGCCAGCAGCTTGTCCACACCCGAGACGGCATACGAGCAGTACTTC. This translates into CASSLSTPETAYEQYF.

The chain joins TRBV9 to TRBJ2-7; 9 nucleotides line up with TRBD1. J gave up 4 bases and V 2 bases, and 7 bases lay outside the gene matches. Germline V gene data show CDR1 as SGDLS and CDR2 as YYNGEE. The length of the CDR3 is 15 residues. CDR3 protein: CASSVLPQGAYEQYF. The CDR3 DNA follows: TGTGCCAGCAGCGTTTTGCCACAGGGGGCATACGAGCAGTACTTC.

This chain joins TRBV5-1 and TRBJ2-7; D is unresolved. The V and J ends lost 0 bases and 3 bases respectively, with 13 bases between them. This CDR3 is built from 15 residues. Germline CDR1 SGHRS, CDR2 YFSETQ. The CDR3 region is CASSLVVSGSYEQYF. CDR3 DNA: TGCGCCAGCAGCTTGGTAGTATCAGGTAGCTACGAGCAGTACTTC.

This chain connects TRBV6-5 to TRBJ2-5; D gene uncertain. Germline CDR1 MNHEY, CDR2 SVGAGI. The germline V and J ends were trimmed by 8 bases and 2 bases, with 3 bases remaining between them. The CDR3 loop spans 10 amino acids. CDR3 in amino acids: CASGQETQYF. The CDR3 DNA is TGTGCCAGCGGTCAAGAGACCCAGTACTTC.

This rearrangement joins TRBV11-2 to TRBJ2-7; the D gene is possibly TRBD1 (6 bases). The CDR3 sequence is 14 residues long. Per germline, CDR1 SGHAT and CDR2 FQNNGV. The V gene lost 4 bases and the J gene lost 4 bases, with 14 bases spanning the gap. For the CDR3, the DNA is TGTGCCAGCAGCTCTACCCACAGGGAATACGAGCAGTACTTC. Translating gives CASSSTHREYEQYF.

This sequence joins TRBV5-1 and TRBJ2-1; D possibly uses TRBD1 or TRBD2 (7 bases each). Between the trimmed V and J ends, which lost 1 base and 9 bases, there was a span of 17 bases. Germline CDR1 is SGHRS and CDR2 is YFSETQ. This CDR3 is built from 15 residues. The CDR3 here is CASSLQAGRDSEQFF. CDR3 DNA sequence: TGCGCCAGCAGCTTGCAAGCGGGAAGGGACAGTGAGCAGTTCTTC.